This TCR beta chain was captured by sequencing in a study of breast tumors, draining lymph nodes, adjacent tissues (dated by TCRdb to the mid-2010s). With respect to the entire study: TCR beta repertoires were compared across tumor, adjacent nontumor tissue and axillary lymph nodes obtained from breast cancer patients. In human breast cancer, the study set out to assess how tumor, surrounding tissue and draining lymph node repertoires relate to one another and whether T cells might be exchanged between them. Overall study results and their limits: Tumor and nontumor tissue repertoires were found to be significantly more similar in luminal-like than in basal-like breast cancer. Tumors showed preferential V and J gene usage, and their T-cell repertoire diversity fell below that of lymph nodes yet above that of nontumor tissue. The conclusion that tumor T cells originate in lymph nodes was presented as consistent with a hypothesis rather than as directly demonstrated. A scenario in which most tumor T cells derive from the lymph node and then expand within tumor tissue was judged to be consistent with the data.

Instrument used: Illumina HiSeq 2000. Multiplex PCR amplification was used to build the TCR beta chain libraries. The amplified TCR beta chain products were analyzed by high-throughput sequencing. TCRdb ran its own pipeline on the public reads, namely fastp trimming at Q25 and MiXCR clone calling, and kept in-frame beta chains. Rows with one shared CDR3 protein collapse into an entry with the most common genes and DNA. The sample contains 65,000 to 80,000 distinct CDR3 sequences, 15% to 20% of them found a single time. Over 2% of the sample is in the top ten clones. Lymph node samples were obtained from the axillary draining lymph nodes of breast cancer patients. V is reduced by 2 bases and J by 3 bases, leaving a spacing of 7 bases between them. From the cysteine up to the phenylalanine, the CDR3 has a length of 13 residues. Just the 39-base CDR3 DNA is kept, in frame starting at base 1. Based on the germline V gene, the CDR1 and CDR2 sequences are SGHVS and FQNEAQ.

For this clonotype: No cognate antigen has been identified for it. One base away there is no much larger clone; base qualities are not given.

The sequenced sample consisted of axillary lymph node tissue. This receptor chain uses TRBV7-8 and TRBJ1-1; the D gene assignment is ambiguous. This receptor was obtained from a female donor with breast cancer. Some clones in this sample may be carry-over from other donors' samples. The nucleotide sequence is TGTGCCAGCAGCTTAAGTAGGTACACTGAAGCTTTCTTT. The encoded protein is CASSLSRYTEAFF.